What follows are 8 T cell receptor beta chains derived from one specimen sequenced in a study of T cell responses to AZD1222 COVID-19 vaccine. Assay: immunoSEQ multiplex PCR; the TCRdb copy retains only in-frame clones and omits some. The repertoire holds over 130,000 clones, with 90% as singletons. The sequenced sample was peripheral blood, obtained 28 days after the second AZD1222 dose. Receptors originate from an adult who received the AZD1222 COVID-19 vaccine.

In DNA form, the CDR3 reads TGTGCCAGTAGTATAGGACAGGGAGGGGAAGATACGCAGTATTTT. Translation gives CASSIGQGGEDTQYF. V and J are TRBV19 and TRBJ2-3, with D possibly called TRBD1 or TRBD2 (7 bases each). This CDR3 has 15 amino acids. Germline CDR1 reads LNHDA; CDR2 reads SQIVND (reference sequence). V lost 1 base, J lost 5 bases, and 13 bases lay in between.

The chain employs TRBV28 and TRBJ2-3; no definite D call. Germline V CDR1 and CDR2: MDHEN, SYDVKM. The ends were cut back, 9 bases at V and 1 base at J, with 11 bases in the middle. This CDR3 region has 13 residues. DNA of the CDR3: TGTGCCAGTCTTAGGGCGGGCACAGATACGCAGTATTTT. It specifies CASLRAGTDTQYF.

The J gene is TRBJ2-3, the V gene TRBV18, with D perhaps assigned TRBD1 or TRBD2 (5 bases each). This CDR3 contains 15 residues. The germline V gene encodes CDR1 KGHSH and CDR2 LQKENI. Deletions cut 2 bases from V and 7 bases from J, with 16 bases between. Here the CDR3 DNA reads TGTGCCAGCTCACCAAGGGGAGATGGGTTATATACGCAGTATTTT. It encodes CASSPRGDGLYTQYF. Full variable domain (missing parts from reference TRBV18 and TRBJ2-3): NAGVMQNPRHLVRRRGQEARLRCSPMKGHSHVYWYRQLPEEGLKFMVYLQKENIIDESGMPKERFSAEFPKEGPSILRIQQVVRGDSAAYFCASSPRGDGLYTQYFGPGTRLTVL.

The rearrangement links TRBV28 to TRBJ1-4, with D unclear. V was trimmed by 3 bases and J by 6 bases, leaving 2 bases between them. The CDR3 sequence is 11 residues long. Germline V gene sequence: CDR1 MDHEN, CDR2 SYDVKM. CDR3 residues: CASSLYEKLFF. The CDR3 bases are TGTGCCAGCAGTTTGTATGAAAAACTGTTTTTT.

The chain couples TRBV18 to TRBJ1-1, with D possibly being TRBD1 (5 bases). CDR1 is KGHSH and CDR2 is LQKENI in the germline V gene. The CDR3 consists of 15 residues. V lost 6 bases and J lost 4, with 18 bases in between. CDR3 in amino acids: CASSPEPRGSTEAFF. In DNA, the CDR3 is TGTGCCAGCTCCCCTGAACCTCGGGGGTCCACTGAAGCTTTCTTT.

The chain combines TRBV7-9 with TRBJ2-4; 9 bases map to TRBD1. The germline gives CDR1 SEHNR, CDR2 FQNEAQ (reference sequence). CDR3 size: 15 residues. Losses at the gene ends were 1 base for V and 8 bases for J; bases not matched to a gene: 6. The CDR3: CASSLGGQGRHIQYF. The CDR3 region has the DNA TGTGCCAGCAGCTTAGGAGGACAGGGGAGGCACATTCAGTACTTC.

J is TRBJ1-4 and V is TRBV30; maybe TRBD1 (6 bases). The CDR3 is 14 residues long. Trimming took 8 bases from V and 2 from J, leaving 15 bases between them. Germline V gives CDR1 GTSNPN, CDR2 SVGIG (reference sequence). DNA for the CDR3: TGTGCCCACGCCACAGGGACGACTAATGAAAAACTGTTTTTT. Protein product: CAHATGTTNEKLFF. Combining the CDR3 with reference TRBV30 and TRBJ1-4 gives the whole variable domain SQTIHQWPATLVQPVGSPLSLECTVEGTSNPNLYWYRQAAGRGLQLLFYSVGIGQISSEVPQNLSASRPQDRQFILSSKKLLLSDSGFYLCAHATGTTNEKLFFGSGTQLSVL.

The chain is built from TRBV6-6 and TRBJ1-1, with TRBD1 identical over 8 bases. The CDR3 has 11 residues. V shed 8 bases, J shed 8 bases, and the junction held 4 bases outside the gene matches. Germline values: CDR1 MNHNY, CDR2 SVGAGI (reference sequence). CDR3 nucleotides: TGTGCCAGCTTACAGGGGGTCGAAGCTTTCTTT. Translating gives CASLQGVEAFF.